The 26 T cell receptor beta chains below come from one sample, sequenced in a study of blood T cell repertoires in COVID-19. Using immunoSEQ multiplex PCR, the repertoire was profiled, and TCRdb retains in-frame clones only, with some absent. This sample carries about 140,000 clones, roughly 88% of them seen once, and the ten largest clones take 1.5% to 1.7%. Sequencing used peripheral blood. These TCRs come from a woman in her sixties with acute or convalescent COVID-19.

This chain joins TRBV4-3 and TRBJ1-5; D unclear. The CDR3 has 15 amino acids. Germline values: CDR1 LGHNA, CDR2 YSLEER. The germline V and J ends were trimmed by 2 bases and 0 bases, with 8 bases remaining between them. The CDR3 region is CASSQNTNSNQPQHF. Here the CDR3 DNA reads TGCGCCAGCAGCCAAAACACAAATAGCAATCAGCCCCAGCATTTT.

The chain employs TRBV9 and TRBJ2-1, with D maybe TRBD2 (6 bases). The ends were cut back, 4 bases at V and 1 base at J, with 12 bases in the middle. Germline loops: CDR1 SGDLS, CDR2 YYNGEE. CDR3 length: 15 residues. The CDR3 loop reads CASSPPGGSYNEQFF. The DNA of the CDR3 is TGTGCCAGCAGCCCGCCCGGGGGATCCTACAATGAGCAGTTCTTC. Looking up the rest from reference TRBV9 and TRBJ2-1 gives the full variable domain: DSGVTQTPKHLITATGQRVTLRCSPRSGDLSVYWYQQSLDQGLQFLIQYYNGEERAKGNILERFSAQQFPDLHSELNLSSLELGDSALYFCASSPPGGSYNEQFFGPGTRLTVL.

The V gene is TRBV19, the J gene TRBJ2-7, with 10 bases that match TRBD1. CDR1 is LNHDA and CDR2 is SQIVND in the germline V gene (reference sequence). With V trimmed by 3 bases and J by 4 bases, 3 bases remained unmatched. This CDR3 is 14 amino acids long. The CDR3 sequence is CASSIPGQGYEQYF. The CDR3 coding sequence is TGTGCCAGTAGTATCCCGGGACAGGGGTACGAGCAGTACTTC.

J is TRBJ2-1 and V is TRBV21-1; the table names TRBD2, a call not compared with the DNA. TRBV21-1 is a pseudogene locus. This CDR3 is 15 amino acids long. This chain's CDR3 is CANPKSGGPYNEQFF. The CDR3 DNA reads as TGTGCCAACCCCAAATCCGGGGGGCCGTACAATGAGCAGTTCTTC.

In DNA form, the CDR3 reads TGTGCCAGCAGCTCCCGACAGCTACTGCGGACCGGGGAGCTGTTTTTT. Its protein product is CASSSRQLLRTGELFF. The rearrangement uses TRBV7-2 and TRBJ2-2, with a tentative D call TRBD1 (5 bases). V was shortened by 4 bases and J by 5 bases, with 17 bases between the two germline ends. CDR3 length: 16 amino acids. CDR1 SGHTA and CDR2 FQGNSA come from the germline V gene.

This clone was counted a few times. The chain uses TRBV4-2 and TRBJ1-1; TRBD1 matches at 9 bases. Germline CDR1 LGHNA, CDR2 YNFKEQ. The CDR3 has 13 residues. V dropped 6 bases and J dropped 3; count of bases not matched to a gene: 2. The CDR3 region is CASSGQGYTEAFF. The DNA of the CDR3 is TGTGCCAGCAGTGGACAGGGGTACACTGAAGCTTTCTTT.

The gene calls are TRBV19 and TRBJ1-5; D gene uncertain. Trimming left V 5 bases short and J 7 bases short, with 9 bases between. CDR3 length: 12 residues. Germline CDR1 and CDR2: LNHDA and SQIVND (reference sequence). The CDR3 sequence: CASSSDMQPQHF. CDR3 coding DNA: TGTGCCAGTAGTTCCGACATGCAGCCCCAGCATTTT.

The DNA of the CDR3 is TGTGCCAGCAGCTTAGACCGCAGAGAGACCCAGTACTTC. This codes for CASSLDRRETQYF. The V call is TRBV11-2, the J call TRBJ2-5; D is undetermined. Trimming stripped 0 bases from V and 4 bases from J, with 6 bases between. The CDR3 is 13 amino acids. The germline CDR1 and CDR2 sequences are SGHAT and FQNNGV. The full variable domain, rest sourced from reference TRBV11-2 and TRBJ2-5, is EAGVAQSPRYKIIEKRQSVAFWCNPISGHATLYWYQQILGQGPKLLIQFQNNGVVDDSQLPKDRFSAERLKGVDSTLKIQPAKLEDSAVYLCASSLDRRETQYFGPGTRLLVL.

The chain joins TRBV28 to TRBJ1-2, with 9 bases that match TRBD1. The CDR3 contains 12 residues. V lost 8 bases and J lost 5; bases outside the gene matches: 3. In germline, CDR1 is MDHEN, CDR2 SYDVKM. In nucleotides, the CDR3 is TGTGCCAGCGCCGGGACAGGGTATGGCTACACCTTC. The encoded protein is CASAGTGYGYTF.

The chain couples TRBV19 to TRBJ1-5; D is unclear. Trimming cost V 0 bases and J 3 bases, with 9 bases left between them. CDR3 size: 15 residues. Per the germline V gene, CDR1 is LNHDA and CDR2 is SQIVND (reference sequence). The CDR3 nucleotides read TGTGCCAGTAGTATAGATCGGCAGGTCAATCAGCCCCAGCATTTT. Protein sequence: CASSIDRQVNQPQHF.

J is TRBJ2-5 and V is TRBV6-5, with D perhaps matching TRBD2 (6 bases). The CDR3 contains 15 residues. In germline, CDR1 is MNHEY, CDR2 SVGAGI. Trimming left V 8 bases short and J 2 bases short, with 18 bases between. The DNA for the CDR3 is TGTGCCAGCGCCGGCCTAGGGGCGGGACAAGAGACCCAGTACTTC. Protein: CASAGLGAGQETQYF.

The chain links TRBV4-2 to TRBJ1-1, with a weak D call TRBD1 (6 bases). Germline lookup yields CDR1 LGHNA and CDR2 YNFKEQ. With 0 bases removed from V and 1 base from J, the gap between germline ends came to 9 bases. The CDR3 spans 15 residues. CDR3 bases: TGTGCCAGCAGCCAAGAAGTGACAGGGAACACTGAAGCTTTCTTT. It specifies CASSQEVTGNTEAFF.

The V gene is TRBV5-8, the J gene TRBJ1-2; D not resolved. CDR1 SGHTS and CDR2 YDEGEE come from the germline V gene. V lost 7 bases and J 4 bases, leaving 5 bases between the germline ends. The CDR3 extends over 10 amino acids. The CDR3 DNA is TGTGCCAGCTTCCTCTATGGCTACACCTTC. It encodes CASFLYGYTF.

The chain links TRBV9 to TRBJ1-1; TRBD1 agrees at 11 bases. CDR1 SGDLS and CDR2 YYNGEE come from the germline V gene. J lost 5 bases, V lost 3 bases, and 6 bases had no gene match. The CDR3 contains 15 residues. CDR3 sequence (DNA): TGTGCCAGCAGCGGGGCGGGGACAGGGGGTACTGAAGCTTTCTTT. Translation gives CASSGAGTGGTEAFF.

The rearrangement uses TRBV2 and TRBJ1-2; D unclear. The CDR3 totals 14 residues. The V gene's germline CDR1 is SNHLY and CDR2 FYNNEI. V was clipped by 2 bases and J by 4 bases, with 11 bases between them. Here the CDR3 reads CASSESRDRYGYTF. For the CDR3, the DNA is TGTGCCAGCAGTGAAAGTCGGGATCGCTATGGCTACACCTTC.

The chain uses TRBV5-1 and TRBJ1-5, with 9 bases identical to TRBD1. J gave up 5 bases and V 3 bases, and 0 bases lay outside the gene matches. This CDR3 has 13 residues. The germline V gene encodes CDR1 SGHRS and CDR2 YFSETQ. CDR3 loop: CASSWTGDQPQHF. CDR3 bases: TGCGCCAGCAGCTGGACAGGGGATCAGCCCCAGCATTTT.

V usage is TRBV11-1 and J usage is TRBJ2-1; 7 positions match TRBD1. Per the germline V gene, CDR1 is SGHAT and CDR2 is FQDESV (reference sequence). Trimming cost V 6 bases and J 2 bases; bases outside gene matches: 7. The CDR3 totals 15 residues. CDR3 sequence: CASRTTGAPYNEQFF. CDR3 DNA sequence: TGTGCCAGCAGGACAACAGGGGCCCCCTACAATGAGCAGTTCTTC.

As to this clone: The sample contains more than one DNA sequence encoding this CDR3. The V and J genes are TRBV7-9 and TRBJ1-2; 11 positions agree with TRBD1. The CDR3 covers 15 residues. Germline CDR1 is SEHNR and CDR2 is FQNEAQ (reference sequence). V was pared by 3 bases and J by 4 bases, with 4 bases of the junction left unmatched. The DNA for the CDR3 is TGTGCCAGCAGCTTGGGACAGGGGGGAGGCTATGGCTACACCTTC. Translating gives CASSLGQGGGYGYTF.

The J gene is TRBJ1-1, the V gene TRBV6-6, with D unresolved. CDR1 is MNHNY, CDR2 SVGAGI, per germline (reference sequence). Trimming stripped 4 bases from V and 4 bases from J, with 10 bases between. The CDR3 runs 13 residues. Here the CDR3 DNA reads TGTGCCAGCAGTTGGCTGATATCCACTGAAGCTTTCTTT. Protein product: CASSWLISTEAFF.

A few counts support this clone. The chain carries TRBV19 and TRBJ2-6, with no clear D. In germline, CDR1 is LNHDA, CDR2 SQIVND (reference sequence). V lost 0 bases and J 4 bases, leaving 22 bases between the germline ends. The CDR3 loop spans 20 amino acids. CDR3 residues: CASSIDPLPAISRGANVLTF. CDR3 nucleotides: TGTGCCAGTAGTATAGATCCTCTGCCAGCGATTAGCCGGGGGGCCAACGTCCTGACTTTC.

The gene calls are TRBV7-2 and TRBJ1-1; TRBD1 might be the D (6 bases). CDR1 and CDR2 (germline): SGHTA, FQGNSA. The CDR3 totals 16 residues. V lost 1 base to trimming and J lost 1 base, with 13 bases between them. The CDR3 here is CASSLVRTGKNTEAFF. In DNA, the CDR3 is TGTGCCAGCAGCTTAGTTCGCACAGGGAAGAACACTGAAGCTTTCTTT.

The gene calls are TRBV4-3 and TRBJ1-2; D is possibly TRBD1 (5 bases). There are 13 residues in the CDR3. The ends were cut back, 1 base at V and 2 bases at J, with 5 bases in the middle. Germline CDR1 LGHNA, CDR2 YSLEER. The DNA for the CDR3 is TGCGCCAGCAGCCAAGCAGGGAACTATGGCTACACCTTC. It encodes CASSQAGNYGYTF.

V usage is TRBV5-1 and J usage is TRBJ2-2, with 9 bases matching TRBD2. After removal of 0 bases from V and 5 bases from J, the junction contained 2 bases not matched to a gene. Germline-derived CDR1 and CDR2 are SGHRS and YFSETQ. CDR3 length equals 15 residues. CDR3 residues: CASSLGLAATGELFF. The CDR3 bases are TGCGCCAGCAGCTTGGGACTAGCGGCTACCGGGGAGCTGTTTTTT.

Here the CDR3 DNA reads TGTGCCAGCAGCAACCTTCGGACTAGCGGCGACGAGCAGTACTTC. Translation gives CASSNLRTSGDEQYF. J is TRBJ2-7 and V is TRBV21-1; TRBD2, as called in the table, went unchecked against the DNA. TRBV21-1 is annotated as a pseudogene. The CDR3 contains 15 residues.

The J gene is TRBJ2-3, the V gene TRBV30; 11 bases fit TRBD2. Germline assignment: CDR1 GTSNPN and CDR2 SVGIG (reference sequence). This CDR3 region has 15 residues. The CDR3 bases are TGTGCTCGGAGGTCTAGCGGGGGGCTCGAGGATACGCAGTATTTT. Its translation is CARRSSGGLEDTQYF.

The chain joins TRBV19 to TRBJ1-5; perhaps TRBD1 as D (5 bases). Trimming cost V 3 bases and J 7 bases, with 10 bases left between them. Germline loops: CDR1 LNHDA, CDR2 SQIVND (reference sequence). The CDR3 is made up of 13 amino acids. Here the CDR3 reads CASSMGGRQPQHF. The CDR3 nucleotides are TGTGCCAGTAGTATGGGGGGTAGGCAGCCCCAGCATTTT.